This T cell receptor (beta chain) was captured in a study of technical replicates of blood from a few donors. Generated by immunoSEQ multiplex PCR, the TCRdb table keeps only in-frame clones and is missing some. Counted here are more than 90,000 clones, 95% occurring once; the ten biggest clones make up roughly 0.28%. As concerns this clone: A junction boundary mismatches the germline segment, possibly from a read error.

From germline, CDR1 is SSHAT and CDR2 FNYEAQ (reference sequence). This CDR3 has 14 amino acids. The chain uses TRBV7-7 and TRBJ2-5; TRBD1 matches 8 bases. The sequence came from a human donor in good health. The sequenced sample consisted of T cells isolated from PBMCs. CDR3 DNA sequence: TGTGCTAGCAGCTTACAGGGGGATCAAGAGACCCAGTACTTC. It codes for CASSLQGDQETQYF.